This T cell receptor (beta chain) came from a study of shared clonotypes between healthy human individuals. Whole-study results and caveats: Larger richness was generally estimated for naive than memory subsets.

The CDR3 runs to 15 residues. V lost 9 bases to trimming and J lost 3 bases; unmatched junction nucleotides: 10. CDR1 is SNHLY, CDR2 FYNNEI, per germline. This clone has just one count. Its target is unknown. Generated by immunoSEQ multiplex PCR, the TCRdb table keeps only in-frame clones and is missing some. The sample lists 600,000 to 800,000 clones, over 60% occurring once. Sequenced sample: memory CD4+ T cells sorted from blood. The subset was: CD45RA-negative fraction. The clonotype comes from a woman aged 25 to 39 in good health. The genes are TRBV2 and TRBJ2-7, with 11 bases matching TRBD1. DNA of the CDR3: TGTGCCAGAGGGGGACCTGGGACAGGGGGCTACGAGCAGTACTTC. As protein: CARGGPGTGGYEQYF.